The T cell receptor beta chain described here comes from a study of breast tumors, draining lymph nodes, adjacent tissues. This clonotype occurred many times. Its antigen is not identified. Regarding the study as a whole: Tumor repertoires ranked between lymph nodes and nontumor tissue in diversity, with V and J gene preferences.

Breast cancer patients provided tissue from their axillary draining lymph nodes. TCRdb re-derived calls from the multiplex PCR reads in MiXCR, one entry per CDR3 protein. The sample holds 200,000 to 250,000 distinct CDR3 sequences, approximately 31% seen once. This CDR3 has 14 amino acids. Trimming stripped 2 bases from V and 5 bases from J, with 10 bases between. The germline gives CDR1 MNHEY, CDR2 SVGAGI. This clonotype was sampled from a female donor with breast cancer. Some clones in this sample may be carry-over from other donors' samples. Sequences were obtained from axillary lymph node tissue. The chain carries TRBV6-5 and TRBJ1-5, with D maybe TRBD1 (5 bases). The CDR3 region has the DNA TGTGCCAGCAGTTACAGGTTGGGGGATCAGCCCCAGCATTTT. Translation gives CASSYRLGDQPQHF.